Below, 30 T cell receptor beta chains from the same sample are listed, as sequenced in a study of blood T cell repertoires in COVID-19. The table came from immunoSEQ multiplex PCR; TCRdb's copy has only in-frame clones and leaves some out. The repertoire holds around 210,000 clones, with more than 80% as singletons. Input material: PBMCs or T cells enriched from blood (not recorded which). These receptors all come from a woman under 30 who had recovered from COVID-19.

This chain links TRBV12-3 or TRBV12-4 with TRBJ1-2; D may be TRBD1 (6 bases). The V and J ends lost 0 bases and 4 bases respectively, with 6 bases between them. The CDR3 is 13 residues long. CDR3 residues: CASSLAGGYGYTF. CDR3 in DNA: TGTGCCAGCAGTTTAGCAGGGGGCTATGGCTACACCTTC.

The rearrangement uses TRBV10-2 and TRBJ1-6; 10 nucleotides agree with TRBD1. Germline V CDR1 and CDR2: WSHSY, SAAADI. The CDR3 spans 16 residues. V was pared by 5 bases and J by 13 bases, with 14 bases of the junction left unmatched. Here the CDR3 DNA reads TGCGCCAGCAGTTCCGGGACAGGGGTCGGCGGGGCGCCCCTCCACTTT. Translation gives CASSSGTGVGGAPLHF.

V usage is TRBV9 and J usage is TRBJ2-1; TRBD2 matches 16 bases. V lost 4 bases, J lost 0 bases, and 7 bases stayed unmatched. The germline V gene has CDR1 SGDLS and CDR2 YYNGEE. The CDR3 covers 19 residues. CDR3 sequence: CASSSTGLAGGSSYNEQFF. CDR3 DNA: TGTGCCAGCAGCTCCACGGGACTAGCGGGGGGGTCCTCCTACAATGAGCAGTTCTTC.

The J gene is TRBJ2-7, the V gene TRBV5-4, with TRBD1 matching 7 bases. The junction had 6 bases not matched to a gene; V was cut back by 0 bases and J by 6 bases. CDR1 and CDR2 from the germline V gene are SGHNT and YYREEE (reference sequence). The length of the CDR3 is 14 residues. The CDR3 coding sequence is TGTGCCAGCAGCTTGGAATCACAGGGGAGCGAGCAGTACTTC. Protein sequence: CASSLESQGSEQYF.

The CDR3 region is CASSSTSGPGFTQYF. The CDR3 coding sequence is TGCGCCAGCAGCTCGACTAGCGGGCCTGGTTTCACGCAGTATTTT. The V call is TRBV5-1, the J call TRBJ2-3, with 10 bases fitting TRBD2. CDR1 and CDR2 (germline): SGHRS, YFSETQ. The V and J ends lost 3 bases and 9 bases, in that order; junction bases with no gene match: 10. The CDR3 length is 15 residues.

This clone was seen at least ten times. CDR3 region: CASSYTGAASYEQYF. CDR3 sequence (DNA): TGTGCCAGCAGTTATACAGGGGCGGCCTCCTACGAGCAGTACTTC. The chain uses TRBV6-5 and TRBJ2-7; 7 bases align to TRBD1. The CDR3 is made up of 15 amino acids. Germline V lookup: CDR1 MNHEY, CDR2 SVGAGI. V dropped 3 bases and J dropped 0; count of bases not matched to a gene: 5.

V gene TRBV27 combines with J gene TRBJ1-1; tentative D call: TRBD1 (5 bases). The CDR3 has 16 amino acids. V dropped 5 bases and J dropped 4 bases, with 20 bases sitting between them. Germline loops: CDR1 MNHEY, CDR2 SMNVEV (reference sequence). In DNA form, the CDR3 reads TGTGCCAGCAGTACCCCTTCCGGCAGGGAAGTCACTGAAGCTTTCTTT. This translates into CASSTPSGREVTEAFF.

V gene TRBV11-2 combines with J gene TRBJ2-3; weak D call: TRBD2 (5 bases). The V end was cut by 1 base, the J end by 4 bases, with 15 bases between. CDR1 is SGHAT, CDR2 FQNNGV, per germline. This CDR3 contains 16 residues. CDR3 in DNA: TGTGCCAGCAGCTTAGGTGGCGGGCCGTCCCCAGATACGCAGTATTTT. Its protein is CASSLGGGPSPDTQYF.

This clone was recorded only once. This chain joins TRBV7-6 and TRBJ2-2; D might be TRBD1 (6 bases). The CDR3 runs 16 residues. The V end lost 1 base, the J end lost 7 bases, and 16 bases lay between the germline ends. Per the germline V gene, CDR1 is SGHVS and CDR2 is FNYEAQ. The CDR3 nucleotides read TGTGCCAGCAGCTTAGACACTCAGGGGCTTAGCGGGGAGCTGTTTTTT. Amino acid sequence: CASSLDTQGLSGELFF.

The V gene is TRBV2, the J gene TRBJ2-7; D perhaps matches TRBD1 (6 bases). The CDR3 runs 14 residues. Germline V gives CDR1 SNHLY, CDR2 FYNNEI. Trimming removed 5 bases at V and 5 bases at J, with 16 bases between. Here the CDR3 reads CASSPGQPSDEQYF. As DNA, the CDR3 is TGTGCCAGCAGTCCTGGACAGCCCTCGGACGAGCAGTACTTC.

The CDR3 bases are TGTGCCAGCAGCAGGACCGGGGAAGTCCACTATGGCTACACCTTC. Its translation: CASSRTGEVHYGYTF. The V and J genes are TRBV11-2 and TRBJ1-2; D is unresolved. The V gene's germline CDR1 is SGHAT and CDR2 FQNNGV. Trimming stripped 5 bases from V and 3 bases from J, with 16 bases between. The CDR3 totals 15 residues.

The J gene is TRBJ1-6, the V gene TRBV28, with a tentative D call TRBD1 (5 bases). This CDR3 spans 18 amino acids. Deletions cut 5 bases from V and 5 bases from J, with 22 bases between. Germline V gene data show CDR1 as MDHEN and CDR2 as SYDVKM. The DNA of the CDR3 is TGTGCCAGCAGTCCCCAGGTGATTCGCGCGGGGGATAATTCACCCCTCCACTTT. Amino acids: CASSPQVIRAGDNSPLHF.

The chain joins TRBV18 to TRBJ2-3; 10 nucleotides align to TRBD1. V shed 1 base and J 7 bases; nucleotides not matched to a gene: 5. This CDR3 is built from 15 residues. The germline V gene encodes CDR1 KGHSH and CDR2 LQKENI. CDR3 sequence: CASSPRDRGVNTQYF. CDR3 in DNA: TGTGCCAGCTCACCACGGGACAGGGGAGTGAATACGCAGTATTTT.

This CDR3 reads CASSLRQGVGELFF. CDR3 sequence (DNA): TGTGCCAGCAGCTTAAGGCAAGGGGTCGGGGAGCTGTTTTTT. V is TRBV7-6 and J is TRBJ2-2, with a tentative D call TRBD1 (5 bases). The CDR3 runs 14 residues. Per germline, CDR1 SGHVS and CDR2 FNYEAQ. Deletions cut 2 bases from V and 7 bases from J, with 11 bases between.

V and J are TRBV13 and TRBJ1-2, with 8 bases that match TRBD1. Germline values: CDR1 PRHDT, CDR2 FYEKMQ (reference sequence). The ends lost 0 bases at V and 4 bases at J; junction bases unmatched: 7. This CDR3 spans 16 amino acids. The CDR3 loop is CASSLGGQGPPYGYTF. CDR3 DNA: TGTGCCAGCAGCTTAGGAGGACAGGGCCCCCCCTATGGCTACACCTTC.

The rearrangement links TRBV30 to TRBJ2-7, with TRBD2 matching over 12 bases. The germline V gene has CDR1 GTSNPN and CDR2 SVGIG (reference sequence). The V and J ends lost 4 bases and 3 bases, in that order; junction bases with no gene match: 4. The CDR3 totals 14 residues. CDR3 coding DNA: TGTGCCTGGACCCTAGCGGGGGGGAACTACGAGCAGTACTTC. It translates to CAWTLAGGNYEQYF.

The gene calls are TRBV28 and TRBJ1-5, with D possibly being TRBD1 (5 bases). The CDR3 consists of 13 residues. V lost 2 bases, J lost 6 bases, and 8 bases lay in between. Germline CDR1 MDHEN, CDR2 SYDVKM. DNA for the CDR3: TGTGCCAGCAGTTTAGGTGGGGCTCAGCCCCAGCATTTT. Translation: CASSLGGAQPQHF.

Comment on this clone: This sample includes further DNA sequences coding for the same CDR3. J is TRBJ2-5 and V is TRBV5-4, with D possibly TRBD2 on 5 matching bases. Germline V gene data show CDR1 as SGHNT and CDR2 as YYREEE (reference sequence). Trimming took off 0 bases at V and 4 bases at J, with 7 bases between the two ends. CDR3 length equals 13 residues. CDR3 protein: CASSLAGRETQYF. As DNA, the CDR3 is TGTGCCAGCAGCTTGGCGGGGAGAGAGACCCAGTACTTC.

This clone was counted a single time. The chain joins TRBV14 to TRBJ1-2; TRBD1 is a possible D gene (5 bases). Germline V CDR1 and CDR2: SGHDN, FVKESK. The ends were cut back, 0 bases at V and 7 bases at J, with 12 bases in the middle. The CDR3 contains 14 residues. The CDR3 sequence: CASSQEIGGIGYTF. In DNA form, the CDR3 reads TGTGCCAGCAGCCAAGAAATTGGGGGGATTGGCTACACCTTC.

The chain recombines TRBV7-9 with TRBJ2-5, with D unclear. V lost 1 base and J lost 2, with 8 bases in between. CDR3 length: 14 residues. Germline V gene data show CDR1 as SEHNR and CDR2 as FQNEAQ (reference sequence). The CDR3 is CASSLGAIQETQYF. CDR3 nucleotides: TGTGCCAGCAGCTTAGGGGCGATACAAGAGACCCAGTACTTC.

This chain joins TRBV2 and TRBJ1-2, with D unclear. Trimming took off 6 bases at V and 3 bases at J, with 17 bases between the two ends. From germline, CDR1 is SNHLY and CDR2 FYNNEI. The CDR3 consists of 15 residues. CDR3 amino acids: CASRTQASPYYGYTF. The CDR3, as DNA: TGTGCCAGCAGGACTCAAGCCTCACCCTACTATGGCTACACCTTC.

V usage is TRBV3-1 (or the pseudogene TRBV3-2) and J usage is TRBJ1-4; TRBD1 matches 8 bases. The V gene's germline CDR1 is LGHDT and CDR2 YNNKEL (reference sequence). V lost 5 bases and J lost 6; bases outside the gene matches: 11. The CDR3 consists of 16 residues. CDR3 in amino acids: CASSLKHSGQDEKLFF. DNA for the CDR3: TGTGCCAGCAGCTTGAAACACTCGGGACAGGATGAAAAACTGTTTTTT.

The V and J genes are TRBV10-1 and TRBJ2-3; 12 bases are shared with TRBD2. The CDR3 loop spans 17 amino acids. Germline lookup yields CDR1 WNHNN and CDR2 SYGVQD (reference sequence). V dropped 2 bases and J dropped 8; count of bases not matched to a gene: 11. CDR3 region: CASSETSGGPPWGTQYF. DNA for the CDR3: TGCGCCAGCAGTGAGACTAGCGGGGGGCCCCCATGGGGTACGCAGTATTTT.

The chain recombines TRBV27 with TRBJ2-2, with D possibly being TRBD1 (6 bases). This CDR3 contains 17 residues. CDR1 and CDR2 from the germline V gene are MNHEY and SMNVEV (reference sequence). V was trimmed by 0 bases and J by 6 bases, leaving 17 bases between them. CDR3 in amino acids: CASSLSSGAGVAGELFF. CDR3 DNA sequence: TGTGCCAGCAGTTTATCATCAGGGGCAGGCGTCGCCGGGGAGCTGTTTTTT.

V gene TRBV29-1 combines with J gene TRBJ2-7, with D hard to call. Germline V gene sequence: CDR1 SQVTM, CDR2 ANQGSEA. This CDR3 region has 13 residues. The ends were cut back, 3 bases at V and 5 bases at J, with 14 bases in the middle. The CDR3 is CSVDGAISHEQYF. The CDR3 nucleotides read TGCAGCGTTGACGGCGCTATTAGCCACGAGCAGTACTTC.

V and J are TRBV4-1 and TRBJ2-7; 8 nucleotides agree with TRBD1. The CDR3 length is 17 residues. After removal of 3 bases from V and 0 bases from J, the junction contained 10 bases not matched to a gene. Germline V gives CDR1 MGHRA, CDR2 YSYEKL. This CDR3 reads CASSHEWSTGASYEQYF. The DNA for the CDR3 is TGCGCCAGCAGCCACGAGTGGTCGACAGGGGCCTCCTACGAGCAGTACTTC.

V is TRBV28 and J is TRBJ1-4; 11 bases are a match to TRBD1. V was pared by 1 base and J by 10 bases, with 5 bases of the junction left unmatched. CDR3 size: 15 residues. Germline V gene data show CDR1 as MDHEN and CDR2 as SYDVKM. This chain's CDR3 is CASSLYRGTGGKLFF. The CDR3 DNA sequence: TGTGCCAGCAGTTTATACCGTGGGACAGGGGGAAAACTGTTTTTT.

J is TRBJ1-1 and V is TRBV12-5; no clear D. CDR1 and CDR2 from the germline V gene are LGHNT and FRNRAP. The CDR3 totals 11 residues. V was clipped by 2 bases and J by 7 bases, with 5 bases between them. DNA of the CDR3: TGTGCTAGTGGTTTGAGGAGTGAAGCTTTCTTT. Protein: CASGLRSEAFF.

This clone has more than one count but fewer than ten. This chain links TRBV7-2 with TRBJ1-4; D unclear. Per the germline V gene, CDR1 is SGHTA and CDR2 is FQGNSA. The V gene lost 5 bases and the J gene lost 6 bases, with 16 bases spanning the gap. This CDR3 is built from 15 residues. The DNA for the CDR3 is TGTGCCAGCAGCCGCGGGCCAGCGGGTGATGAAAAACTGTTTTTT. Its translation is CASSRGPAGDEKLFF. Full variable domain (remainder filled in from reference TRBV7-2 and TRBJ1-4): GAGVSQSPSNKVTEKGKDVELRCDPISGHTALYWYRQSLGQGLEFLIYFQGNSAPDKSGLPSDRFSAERTGGSVSTLTIQRTQQEDSAVYLCASSRGPAGDEKLFFGSGTQLSVL.

The V gene is TRBV7-9, the J gene TRBJ1-2; possible D gene TRBD1, 5 bases. Trimming pared 5 bases from V and 1 base from J, leaving 14 bases between. The germline V gene encodes CDR1 SEHNR and CDR2 FQNEAQ (reference sequence). The CDR3 is made up of 15 amino acids. In nucleotides, the CDR3 is TGTGCCAGCAGCCCGGCGACAGCCCTTAACTATGGCTACACCTTC. Its translation: CASSPATALNYGYTF. Filled out from reference TRBV7-9 and TRBJ1-2, the complete variable domain reads DTGVSQNPRHKITKRGQNVTFRCDPISEHNRLYWYRQTLGQGPEFLTYFQNEAQLEKSRLLSDRFSAERPKGSFSTLEIQRTEQGDSAMYLCASSPATALNYGYTFGSGTRLTVV.